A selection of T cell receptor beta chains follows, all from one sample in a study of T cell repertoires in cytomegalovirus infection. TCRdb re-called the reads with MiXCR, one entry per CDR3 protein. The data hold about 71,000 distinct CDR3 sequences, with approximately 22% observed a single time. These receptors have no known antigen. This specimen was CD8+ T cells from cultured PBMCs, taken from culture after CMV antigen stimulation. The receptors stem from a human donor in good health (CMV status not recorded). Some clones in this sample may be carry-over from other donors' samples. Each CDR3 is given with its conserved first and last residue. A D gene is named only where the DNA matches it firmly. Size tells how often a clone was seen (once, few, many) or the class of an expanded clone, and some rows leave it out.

CDR3aa: CASSPRRTADYGYTF; CDR3nt: TGCGCCAGCAGCCCAAGAAGGACGGCGGACTATGGCTACACCTTC; v_gene: TRBV4-3; j_gene: TRBJ1-2; abundance: NA; d_gene: NA
CDR3aa: CASSMPPWQGEGQPQHF; CDR3nt: TGTGCCAGTAGTATGCCCCCGTGGCAGGGGGAAGGACAGCCCCAGCATTTT; v_gene: TRBV19; j_gene: TRBJ1-5; abundance: NA; d_gene: TRBD1
CDR3aa: CASSLGDQPQHF; CDR3nt: TGTGCCAGCAGCTTAGGGGATCAGCCCCAGCATTTT; v_gene: TRBV5-6; j_gene: TRBJ1-5; abundance: many; d_gene: NA
CDR3aa: CASSSNQGMNTEAFF; CDR3nt: TGTGCCAGCAGCTCAAATCAGGGCATGAACACTGAAGCTTTCTTT; v_gene: TRBV7-6; j_gene: TRBJ1-1; abundance: NA; d_gene: NA
CDR3aa: CASSYSIRNAALSTYNEQFF; CDR3nt: TGTGCCAGCAGTTACTCGATTCGTAATGCGGCCCTTTCGACCTACAATGAGCAGTTCTTC; v_gene: TRBV6-8; j_gene: TRBJ2-1; abundance: NA; d_gene: NA
CDR3aa: CALGTGSYEQYF; CDR3nt: TGTGCCTTGGGGACAGGGTCATACGAGCAGTACTTC; v_gene: TRBV2; j_gene: TRBJ2-7; abundance: few; d_gene: TRBD1
CDR3aa: CASSQGSSGGTDTQYF; CDR3nt: TGCGCCAGCAGCCAAGGGAGTAGCGGGGGAACAGATACGCAGTATTTT; v_gene: TRBV4-1; j_gene: TRBJ2-3; abundance: NA; d_gene: TRBD2
CDR3aa: CASSEWADANYGYTF; CDR3nt: TGTGCCAGCAGTGAATGGGCGGACGCCAACTATGGCTACACCTTC; v_gene: TRBV25-1; j_gene: TRBJ1-2; abundance: few; d_gene: NA
CDR3aa: CASSFEIRGSNEQFF; CDR3nt: TGTGCCAGCAGTTTTGAGATAAGAGGGTCCAATGAGCAGTTCTTC; v_gene: TRBV12-3/TRBV12-4; j_gene: TRBJ2-1; abundance: NA; d_gene: NA
CDR3aa: CASSGWESNQPQHF; CDR3nt: TGTGCCAGCAGTGGGTGGGAGTCAAATCAGCCCCAGCATTTT; v_gene: TRBV2; j_gene: TRBJ1-5; abundance: NA; d_gene: NA
CDR3aa: CASSFHGEGALGYTF; CDR3nt: TGTGCCAGCAGTTTTCATGGAGAGGGGGCATTGGGCTACACCTTC; v_gene: TRBV12-3/TRBV12-4; j_gene: TRBJ1-2; abundance: NA; d_gene: TRBD1
CDR3aa: CASNTGTGWDYGYTF; CDR3nt: TGTGCCAGCAACACCGGGACAGGGTGGGACTATGGCTACACCTTC; v_gene: TRBV6-6; j_gene: TRBJ1-2; abundance: few; d_gene: TRBD1
CDR3aa: CASSSTQGWQTEAFF; CDR3nt: TGTGCCAGCAGCTCCACACAGGGGTGGCAGACTGAAGCTTTCTTT; v_gene: TRBV7-8; j_gene: TRBJ1-1; abundance: few; d_gene: TRBD1